These 28 T cell receptor beta chains were all obtained from the same sample, sequenced in a study of response to subunit inactivated influenza vaccine. TCRdb re-analysed the RT-PCR reads in MiXCR, keeping a single row per CDR3 protein. The sample contains about 240,000 distinct CDR3 sequences, roughly an eighth of which appear only once. The source material was non-naive T cells sorted from PBMCs, sampled roughly 15 days before vaccination. These receptors all stem from a man in his forties or fifties who received an inactivated influenza vaccine.

V is TRBV11-2 and J is TRBJ1-2, with 8 positions matching TRBD1. Germline CDR1 and CDR2: SGHAT and FQNNGV. V trimming: 5 bases; J trimming: 4 bases; junction bases outside the gene matches: 12. The CDR3 runs to 16 residues. The CDR3 nucleotides are TGTGCCAGCAGCAACACAGGGGCCCAGGGGGCCTATGGCTACACCTTC. Translated: CASSNTGAQGAYGYTF.

This chain links TRBV5-4 with TRBJ2-5, with D perhaps TRBD1 or TRBD2 (5 bases each). Germline CDR1 reads SGHNT; CDR2 reads YYREEE (reference sequence). The V end was cut by 0 bases, the J end by 3 bases, with 9 bases between. The CDR3 is made up of 14 amino acids. Here the CDR3 DNA reads TGTGCCAGCAGCTTGGGGGACCACGAAGAGACCCAGTACTTC. Encoded protein: CASSLGDHEETQYF.

This clonotype was detected a few times. V and J are TRBV12-3 or TRBV12-4 and TRBJ2-7, with a weak D call TRBD1 (5 bases). The CDR3 is 14 residues long. V lost 7 bases and J lost 5, with 18 bases in between. The CDR3 DNA sequence: TGTGCCAGCACTCCCCGCCTTAAGGGGCACGAGCAGTACTTC. Residues: CASTPRLKGHEQYF.

V gene TRBV20-1 combines with J gene TRBJ2-5; TRBD1 is a possible D gene (5 bases). This CDR3 contains 16 residues. Germline assignment: CDR1 DFQATT and CDR2 SNEGSKA (reference sequence). Trimming took 2 bases from V and 3 from J, leaving 19 bases between them. CDR3 loop: CSARRAGPGSEETQYF. CDR3 DNA sequence: TGCAGTGCTAGACGGGCAGGGCCAGGCTCAGAAGAGACCCAGTACTTC.

This clonotype showed up many times. The rearrangement joins TRBV2 to TRBJ2-3; D perhaps matches TRBD2 (5 bases). Germline assignment: CDR1 SNHLY and CDR2 FYNNEI. The CDR3 sequence is 19 residues long. V gave up 4 bases and J gave up 2 bases, with 25 bases separating them. CDR3 sequence: CASSGMSQLAKTLTDTQYF. The CDR3, as DNA: TGTGCCAGCAGTGGTATGAGTCAGCTAGCAAAGACTCTCACAGATACGCAGTATTTT. The variable domain in full, completed from reference TRBV2 and TRBJ2-3, reads EPEVTQTPSHQVTQMGQEVILRCVPISNHLYFYWYRQILGQKVEFLVSFYNNEISEKSEIFDDQFSVERPDGSNFTLKIRSTKLEDSAMYFCASSGMSQLAKTLTDTQYFGPGTRLTVL.

There are many counts of this clonotype. The gene calls are TRBV12-3 or TRBV12-4 and TRBJ2-5; D gene ambiguous. The CDR3 is made up of 13 amino acids. The V end was cut by 3 bases, the J end by 2 bases, with 7 bases between. The CDR3: CASSFERQETQYF. The CDR3 DNA reads TGTGCCAGCAGTTTCGAACGGCAAGAGACCCAGTACTTC.

This clonotype was found many times. The junction departs from germline at one end; a sequencing error may be responsible. The rearrangement links TRBV5-1 to TRBJ1-2, with 7 bases identical to TRBD1. Germline CDR1 reads SGHRS; CDR2 reads YFSETQ. The CDR3 is 14 amino acids. The CDR3 spells CASSLVAGGYGYTF. The DNA of the CDR3 is TGTGCCAGCAGCTTAGTCGCAGGGGGTTATGGCTACACCTTC.

This clonotype was seen a few times. The gene calls are TRBV7-2 and TRBJ1-4, with 10 bases identical to TRBD1. The germline gives CDR1 SGHTA, CDR2 FQGNSA. Trimming took 4 bases from V and 4 from J; bases not matched to a gene: 6. The CDR3 totals 16 residues. This chain's CDR3 is CASSSHRDRGNEKLFF. The CDR3 region has the DNA TGTGCCAGCAGCTCCCATCGGGACAGGGGTAATGAAAAACTGTTTTTT.

This clonotype appeared a few times. The CDR3 here is CASSPRGGGKSSYEQYF. CDR3 DNA: TGTGCCAGCAGCCCCCGGGGGGGCGGGAAAAGCTCCTACGAGCAGTACTTC. The chain carries TRBV11-2 and TRBJ2-7; 8 positions agree with TRBD2. Germline V lookup: CDR1 SGHAT, CDR2 FQNNGV. The trim removed 5 bases at V and 0 bases at J, leaving 12 bases unmatched. CDR3 length: 17 amino acids.

The sample holds a few counts of this clonotype. The V gene is TRBV29-1, the J gene TRBJ2-7; TRBD2 matches 7 bases. V gave up 6 bases and J gave up 2 bases; unmatched junction bases: 16. Germline V gene data show CDR1 as SQVTM and CDR2 as ANQGSEA. This CDR3 is 16 amino acids long. Here the CDR3 DNA reads TGCAGCGTCCCCCCACCGGGTGCGGGAGTTACCTACGAGCAGTACTTC. This translates into CSVPPPGAGVTYEQYF.

This clonotype came up a few times. The chain is built from TRBV12-3 or TRBV12-4 and TRBJ1-1; D remains ambiguous. There are 12 residues in the CDR3. The germline V and J ends were trimmed by 1 base and 0 bases, with 0 bases remaining between them. The CDR3 protein is CASSLVNTEAFF. For the CDR3, the DNA is TGTGCCAGCAGTTTAGTGAACACTGAAGCTTTCTTT.

The sample holds a few counts of this clonotype. V and J are TRBV20-1 and TRBJ2-3; D is perhaps TRBD2 (5 bases). Trimming took off 3 bases at V and 2 bases at J, with 12 bases between the two ends. CDR3 length: 14 amino acids. Germline CDR1 is DFQATT and CDR2 is SNEGSKA (reference sequence). The CDR3 region is CSARISGNTDTQYF. In nucleotides, the CDR3 is TGCAGTGCTAGGATCAGCGGCAACACAGATACGCAGTATTTT.

This chain links TRBV20-1 with TRBJ1-2; the D is unclear. The V end lost 5 bases, the J end lost 5 bases, and 18 bases lay between the germline ends. CDR1 and CDR2 from the germline V gene are DFQATT and SNEGSKA (reference sequence). This CDR3 is built from 14 residues. CDR3 in DNA: TGCAGTGCTGCCCCCCGGGGTTTGGAATATGGCTACACCTTC. Protein product: CSAAPRGLEYGYTF.

J is TRBJ1-1 and V is TRBV6-5; TRBD1 matches at 7 bases. The CDR3 totals 13 residues. With 0 bases clipped from V and 8 bases from J, the junction kept 3 bases outside the gene matches. Germline V gene lookup returns CDR1 MNHEY and CDR2 SVGAGI. The CDR3 sequence: CASSYSSQGEAFF. For the CDR3, the DNA is TGTGCCAGCAGTTACTCGTCACAGGGGGAAGCTTTCTTT.

J is TRBJ2-2 and V is TRBV20-1; 8 bases are a match to TRBD2. After removal of 2 bases from V and 5 bases from J, the junction contained 7 bases not matched to a gene. Germline loops: CDR1 DFQATT, CDR2 SNEGSKA (reference sequence). CDR3 size: 15 residues. CDR3 protein: CSARSPGLVTGELFF. Written as DNA, the CDR3 is TGCAGTGCTAGATCCCCGGGACTAGTAACCGGGGAGCTGTTTTTT.

This clonotype was detected a few times. V gene TRBV5-6 combines with J gene TRBJ1-1; no clear D gene. Trimming removed 2 bases at V and 6 bases at J, with 14 bases between. Germline assignment: CDR1 SGHDT and CDR2 YYEEEE. CDR3 length equals 14 residues. The CDR3 DNA sequence: TGTGCCAGCAGCTTCGTAGACGGGAGTCCTGAAGCTTTCTTT. This sequence encodes CASSFVDGSPEAFF.

This clonotype was picked up many times. The chain employs TRBV20-1 and TRBJ1-4; the D is unclear. Trimming left V 1 base short and J 8 bases short, with 11 bases between. CDR1 is DFQATT and CDR2 is SNEGSKA in the germline V gene (reference sequence). This CDR3 region has 13 residues. Here the CDR3 reads CSARAFGREKLFF. The DNA for the CDR3 is TGCAGTGCTAGAGCATTCGGTAGGGAAAAACTGTTTTTT.

The chain uses TRBV6-5 and TRBJ2-5; D possibly corresponds to TRBD2 (6 bases). This CDR3 is 13 amino acids long. Germline assignment: CDR1 MNHEY and CDR2 SVGAGI. Trimming shortened V by 2 bases and J by 5 bases, and 9 bases separated the two germline ends. The CDR3 reads CASSYVAGETQYF. Written as DNA, the CDR3 is TGTGCCAGCAGTTACGTTGCGGGGGAGACCCAGTACTTC.

This clonotype was observed at least ten times. V is TRBV12-3 or TRBV12-4 and J is TRBJ2-2, with 8 bases fitting TRBD1. The CDR3 has 14 amino acids. J lost 1 base, V lost 6 bases, and 1 base had no gene match. This CDR3 is CASRGTGNTGELFF. In nucleotides, the CDR3 is TGTGCCAGCAGGGGGACAGGGAACACCGGGGAGCTGTTTTTT.

This clonotype was counted many times. The chain recombines TRBV7-9 with TRBJ1-2, with 9 bases identical to TRBD1. Germline V gene lookup returns CDR1 SEHNR and CDR2 FQNEAQ (reference sequence). V shed 5 bases and J 7 bases; nucleotides not matched to a gene: 8. The CDR3 is 14 amino acids. The CDR3 nucleotides read TGTGCCAGCAGCGCATCCGGGACAGGGTTTGGCTACACCTTC. Residues: CASSASGTGFGYTF.

This clonotype was picked up many times. This chain connects TRBV10-3 to TRBJ2-7; the match to TRBD2 covers 10 bases. CDR1 is ENHRY, CDR2 SYGVKD, per germline. V lost 7 bases to trimming and J lost 3 bases; unmatched junction nucleotides: 3. The CDR3 spans 13 residues. Here the CDR3 reads CAITIAGGYEQYF. The DNA of the CDR3 is TGTGCCATCACAATAGCGGGAGGCTACGAGCAGTACTTC.

This clonotype was seen only a few times. J is TRBJ2-2 and V is TRBV28; tentative D call: TRBD2 (6 bases). Trimming left V 6 bases short and J 0 bases short, with 11 bases between. The CDR3 is 15 residues long. CDR1 is MDHEN and CDR2 is SYDVKM in the germline V gene. The CDR3 nucleotides are TGTGCCAGCAGCCCCGGGAGTACGAACACCGGGGAGCTGTTTTTT. This gives the protein CASSPGSTNTGELFF.

The chain links TRBV4-2 to TRBJ2-7; D is undetermined. Trimming pared 0 bases from V and 2 bases from J, leaving 8 bases between. The germline CDR1 and CDR2 sequences are LGHNA and YNFKEQ. This CDR3 contains 14 residues. CDR3 protein: CASSQDGHTYEQYF. CDR3 sequence (DNA): TGTGCCAGCAGCCAAGACGGTCATACCTACGAGCAGTACTTC.

The J gene is TRBJ2-2, the V gene TRBV11-3, with 9 bases matching TRBD1. Germline V gene data show CDR1 as SGHNT and CDR2 as YENEEA. J lost 4 bases, V lost 5 bases, and 5 bases had no gene match. The CDR3 sequence is 15 residues long. The CDR3 coding sequence is TGTGCCAGCAGCCCGCACAGGGGGCGCACCGGGGAGCTGTTTTTT. Protein product: CASSPHRGRTGELFF.

This clonotype was counted ten times or more. This rearrangement joins TRBV12-3 or TRBV12-4 to TRBJ2-3, with 7 bases identical to TRBD1. V was clipped by 6 bases and J by 2 bases; unmatched bases: 8. The CDR3 is 15 residues long. CDR3 sequence reads: CASRATGVDTDTQYF. CDR3 sequence (DNA): TGTGCCAGCAGAGCCACAGGGGTTGACACAGATACGCAGTATTTT.

This clonotype was detected many times. V is TRBV28 and J is TRBJ2-7; TRBD1 is a possible D gene (5 bases). Germline V lookup: CDR1 MDHEN, CDR2 SYDVKM. There are 15 residues in the CDR3. The V gene lost 10 bases and the J gene lost 6 bases, with 25 bases spanning the gap. As DNA, the CDR3 is TGTGCCATCCAACCTCTGACAGTCACCAGAGGCGAGCAGTACTTC. This encodes CAIQPLTVTRGEQYF.

This chain uses TRBV5-1 with TRBJ2-1; the D gene is possibly TRBD1 (7 bases). V lost 3 bases and J 7 bases, leaving 17 bases between the germline ends. Germline V gene data show CDR1 as SGHRS and CDR2 as YFSETQ. This CDR3 comprises 15 residues. The CDR3 DNA is TGCGCCAGCAGCTGGAGGGGGCCGGTCGGAAATGAGCAGTTCTTC. It specifies CASSWRGPVGNEQFF.

The J gene is TRBJ2-3, the V gene TRBV5-1; 10 bases fit TRBD2. The V gene's germline CDR1 is SGHRS and CDR2 YFSETQ. The CDR3 has 15 residues. V shed 4 bases, J shed 1 base, and the junction held 3 bases outside the gene matches. CDR3 residues: CASSQTSGRTDTQYF. In nucleotides, the CDR3 is TGCGCCAGCAGCCAGACTAGCGGGCGCACAGATACGCAGTATTTT. Complete variable domain (other parts from reference TRBV5-1 and TRBJ2-3): KAGVTQTPRYLIKTRGQQVTLSCSPISGHRSVSWYQQTPGQGLQFLFEYFSETQRNKGNFPGRFSGRQFSNSRSEMNVSTLELGDSALYLCASSQTSGRTDTQYFGPGTRLTVL.